These 17 T cell receptor beta chains originate from one sample sequenced in a study of OX40 agonist ivuxolimab in advanced cancers. The repertoire was sequenced with immunoSEQ multiplex PCR; TCRdb's copy has only in-frame clones and lacks some. The profile shows more than 50,000 clones, 87% of them singletons. This specimen consisted of CD4+ or CD8+ T cells sorted from blood, obtained in a trial of the OX40 agonist ivuxolimab. The origin of the receptors is an adult with an advanced solid tumor such as melanoma, head and neck, liver or kidney cancer.

The chain employs TRBV28 and TRBJ2-2; tentative D call: TRBD2 (6 bases). Trimming stripped 3 bases from V and 4 bases from J, with 9 bases between. CDR3 length: 14 amino acids. In germline, CDR1 is MDHEN, CDR2 SYDVKM. The CDR3 protein is CASSFWGGTGELFF. The CDR3 nucleotides are TGTGCCAGCAGTTTCTGGGGAGGCACCGGGGAGCTGTTTTTT.

This clone has just a few counts. This chain uses TRBV6-1 with TRBJ2-1; D might be TRBD1 or TRBD2, each matching 7 bases. The V gene's germline CDR1 is MNHNS and CDR2 SASEGT. V dropped 10 bases and J dropped 3 bases, with 19 bases sitting between them. The CDR3 covers 15 residues. CDR3: CAMGGGSFLYNEQFF. Written as DNA, the CDR3 is TGTGCCATGGGAGGGGGCTCTTTTCTCTACAATGAGCAGTTCTTC.

This chain links TRBV19 with TRBJ1-1; the D is unclear. CDR1 is LNHDA, CDR2 SQIVND, per germline (reference sequence). Trimming stripped 5 bases from V and 7 bases from J, with 17 bases between. The CDR3 loop spans 14 amino acids. The CDR3 here is CASSGVMEKLEAFF. The CDR3 coding sequence is TGTGCCAGTAGTGGAGTGATGGAGAAGCTTGAAGCTTTCTTT.

CDR3 nucleotides: TGTGCCAGCAGACCTCCGGGACTAGCACAGTTCTTC. It is translated as CASRPPGLAQFF. The chain couples TRBV27 to TRBJ2-1, with 9 bases that match TRBD2. CDR1 is MNHEY and CDR2 is SMNVEV in the germline V gene (reference sequence). CDR3 length: 12 residues. With 6 bases clipped from V and 13 bases from J, the junction kept 7 bases outside the gene matches.

This chain joins TRBV25-1 and TRBJ1-2; no clear D gene. Trimming took off 3 bases at V and 1 base at J, with 9 bases between the two ends. Germline loops: CDR1 MGHDK, CDR2 SYGVNS. This CDR3 is built from 14 residues. The CDR3 loop is CASSDSGNNYGYTF. CDR3 coding DNA: TGTGCCAGCAGTGATTCCGGGAATAACTATGGCTACACCTTC.

The rearrangement links TRBV10-3 to TRBJ1-1; maybe TRBD1 (5 bases). This CDR3 contains 14 residues. Germline CDR1 reads ENHRY; CDR2 reads SYGVKD. V lost 11 bases, J lost 2 bases, and 18 bases lay in between. This CDR3 reads CASRLGETNTEAFF. In DNA, the CDR3 is TGTGCCTCCCGGTTGGGGGAAACCAACACTGAAGCTTTCTTT.

The chain recombines TRBV5-6 with TRBJ1-4, with 8 bases identical to TRBD1. The germline gives CDR1 SGHDT, CDR2 YYEEEE. This CDR3 has 15 residues. V was pared by 5 bases and J by 5 bases, with 8 bases of the junction left unmatched. CDR3 region: CASRYAGQGNEKLFF. The CDR3 coding sequence is TGTGCCAGCAGGTACGCCGGACAGGGCAATGAAAAACTGTTTTTT.

The chain uses TRBV14 and TRBJ1-6, with D perhaps matching TRBD1 (5 bases). V lost 0 bases to trimming and J lost 3 bases, with 15 bases between them. This CDR3 contains 18 residues. Germline CDR1 and CDR2: SGHDN and FVKESK. The CDR3, as DNA: TGTGCCAGCAGCCAAGATCGTGCAGGGACTAACTATAATTCACCCCTCCACTTT. It is translated as CASSQDRAGTNYNSPLHF.

The chain uses TRBV7-9 and TRBJ2-7; D could derive from TRBD1 or TRBD2 (6 bases each). CDR1 is SEHNR, CDR2 FQNEAQ, per germline (reference sequence). V lost 5 bases and J lost 0, with 11 bases in between. This CDR3 comprises 14 residues. This CDR3 reads CASSRGLNSYEQYF. The CDR3 nucleotides read TGTGCCAGCAGCCGGGGGCTGAACTCCTACGAGCAGTACTTC.

On this clone: Relative to the germline gene, one junction end is altered; a read error may explain this. Other DNA sequences in the same sample also yield this CDR3. This rearrangement joins TRBV9 to TRBJ1-2, with TRBD1 identical over 7 bases. This CDR3 region has 14 residues. Germline-derived CDR1 and CDR2 are SGDLS and YYNGEE. CDR3 sequence: CASSVESGGYGYTF. For the CDR3, the DNA is TGCGCCAGCAGCGTAGAATCAGGGGGGTATGGCTACACCTTC.

V is TRBV6-5 and J is TRBJ1-5; D unresolved. V lost 4 bases to trimming and J lost 8 bases, with 12 bases between them. Germline V CDR1 and CDR2: MNHEY, SVGAGI. The CDR3 sequence is 13 residues long. CDR3 sequence reads: CASSSSRNKPQHF. The DNA of the CDR3 is TGTGCCAGCAGTTCCTCAAGAAATAAGCCCCAGCATTTT.

This chain uses TRBV6-1 with TRBJ2-1, with TRBD1 identical over 9 bases. V trimming: 4 bases; J trimming: 8 bases; junction bases outside the gene matches: 6. The germline V gene has CDR1 MNHNS and CDR2 SASEGT. The CDR3 is 14 residues long. DNA of the CDR3: TGTGCCAGCAGTGGACAGGGGGGTTTCTATGAGCAGTTCTTC. This encodes CASSGQGGFYEQFF.

The genes are TRBV4-2 and TRBJ2-7, with 7 bases that match TRBD1. V shed 3 bases and J 5 bases; nucleotides not matched to a gene: 16. Germline loops: CDR1 LGHNA, CDR2 YNFKEQ. CDR3 length: 17 amino acids. CDR3 nucleotide sequence: TGTGCCAGCAGCCAGGGCCCCACGACAGGGTTCGAGCACGAGCAGTACTTC. It specifies CASSQGPTTGFEHEQYF.

V and J are TRBV27 and TRBJ2-7; no clear D. Germline V CDR1 and CDR2: MNHEY, SMNVEV (reference sequence). Trimming took 7 bases from V and 2 from J, leaving 6 bases between them. The CDR3 consists of 11 residues. This chain's CDR3 is CASTEPYEQYF. The CDR3 DNA reads TGTGCCAGCACTGAACCCTACGAGCAGTACTTC.

The chain uses TRBV6-5 and TRBJ2-7; TRBD1 matches 8 bases. Germline assignment: CDR1 MNHEY and CDR2 SVGAGI. CDR3 length: 15 amino acids. V gave up 4 bases and J gave up 3 bases; unmatched junction bases: 8. The CDR3 reads CASSSTGGSHYEQYF. DNA for the CDR3: TGTGCCAGCAGTTCTACAGGGGGTAGCCACTACGAGCAGTACTTC.

The chain has TRBV19 and TRBJ1-1, with D possibly TRBD1 on 6 matching bases. The CDR3 sequence is 15 residues long. In germline, CDR1 is LNHDA, CDR2 SQIVND (reference sequence). Trimming cost V 3 bases and J 0 bases, with 11 bases left between them. For the CDR3, the DNA is TGTGCCAGTAGTATGCGACAGGAGCTGAACACTGAAGCTTTCTTT. This translates into CASSMRQELNTEAFF. The whole variable domain, filled in from reference TRBV19 and TRBJ1-1, reads DGGITQSPKYLFRKEGQNVTLSCEQNLNHDAMYWYRQDPGQGLRLIYYSQIVNDFQKGDIAEGYSVSREKKESFPLTVTSAQKNPTAFYLCASSMRQELNTEAFFGQGTRLTVV.

The V gene is TRBV7-9, the J gene TRBJ2-1; 10 bases map to TRBD2. Germline CDR1 SEHNR, CDR2 FQNEAQ (reference sequence). This CDR3 contains 15 residues. The V gene end was trimmed by 6 bases and the J gene end by 7 bases; junction bases not matched to a gene: 9. Here the CDR3 DNA reads TGTGCCAGCAGTTCACTAGCGGGACTTGTAAATGAGCAGTTCTTC. The encoded protein is CASSSLAGLVNEQFF.